This T cell receptor beta chain was identified during a study of beta chain features in type 1 diabetes. The CDR3 consists of 15 residues. V lost 3 bases, J lost 8 bases, and 9 bases stayed unmatched. Germline V CDR1 and CDR2: MNHEY, SMNVEV (reference sequence). Expressed TCRB transcripts were sequenced because the isolated RNA had all been reverse transcribed beforehand. Only in-frame clones appear in the TCRdb table, and some are missing; sequencing was by immunoSEQ multiplex PCR. The sample lists a few hundred thousand clones, about 29% seen once, with around 0.065% in the top ten. This clone has a handful of counts.

Specimen: naive CD4+ T cells from blood. The J gene is TRBJ2-2, the V gene TRBV27; 7 nucleotides line up with TRBD2. The sequence was collected from a man aged 18 to 30 in good health. The CDR3 spells CASSFVGGSRGELFF. In DNA form, the CDR3 reads TGTGCCAGCAGTTTTGTCGGCGGGAGTAGAGGGGAGCTGTTTTTT.